Listed below are T cell receptor beta chains from one sample, sequenced in a study of neurological immune-mediated disorders. TCRdb processed the 5' RACE reads anew with MiXCR; each CDR3 protein has one entry. The sample yields around 130,000 distinct CDR3 sequences, roughly 3.4% seen once. Sequenced: PBMCs. The source of these receptors is a woman in her 30s with multiple sclerosis. Each CDR3 is given with its conserved first and last residue. Fields, in order: V gene, J gene, D gene, clone size, CDR3 DNA, CDR3 protein. The D gene is left open where the match is weak. Expanded clones get a size class; other rows say once, few or many, or leave the size out.

v_gene: TRBV20-1
j_gene: TRBJ1-1
d_gene: -
abundance: many
CDR3nt: TGCAGTGCTAGTAAAGCGAACACTGAAGCTTTCTTT
CDR3aa: CSASKANTEAFF

v_gene: TRBV20-1
j_gene: TRBJ2-3
d_gene: -
abundance: many
CDR3nt: TGCAGTGCTTGCGCGCTAGCGACTAGCACAGATACGCAGTATTTT
CDR3aa: CSACALATSTDTQYF

v_gene: TRBV29-1
j_gene: TRBJ1-1
d_gene: -
abundance: many
CDR3nt: TGCAGCGTTGATGAGAGGGAGAACACTGAAGCTTTCTTT
CDR3aa: CSVDERENTEAFF

v_gene: TRBV27
j_gene: TRBJ2-5
d_gene: -
abundance: many
CDR3nt: TGTGCCAGCATCGAAGGAGAGACCCAGTACTTC
CDR3aa: CASIEGETQYF

v_gene: TRBV20-1
j_gene: TRBJ1-1
d_gene: -
abundance: many
CDR3nt: TGCAGTGTCCATCTCCGGCGGCAAGGAAACACTGAAGCTTTCTTT
CDR3aa: CSVHLRRQGNTEAFF

v_gene: TRBV5-1
j_gene: TRBJ1-4
d_gene: TRBD1
abundance: few
CDR3nt: TGCGCCAGCAGCTGGTTTACAGGGGGCCCTTTGATTAATGAAAAACTGTTTTTT
CDR3aa: CASSWFTGGPLINEKLFF

v_gene: TRBV29-1
j_gene: TRBJ1-3
d_gene: -
abundance: many
CDR3nt: TGCAGCGTTGAAGACCGAGGAAACACCATATATTTT
CDR3aa: CSVEDRGNTIYF

v_gene: TRBV20-1
j_gene: TRBJ1-2
d_gene: TRBD1
abundance: -
CDR3nt: TGCAGTGCTCAGAGACTAACAGGGGAGTTCTATGGCTACACCTTC
CDR3aa: CSAQRLTGEFYGYTF

v_gene: TRBV15
j_gene: TRBJ2-6
d_gene: -
abundance: many
CDR3nt: TGTGCCACCAGCAGAGATCCGGGGTCCTCTGGGGCCAACGTCCTGACTTTC
CDR3aa: CATSRDPGSSGANVLTF

v_gene: TRBV7-2
j_gene: TRBJ2-2
d_gene: -
abundance: many
CDR3nt: TGTGCCAGCAGCTTGACAAGGACCGGGGAGCTGTTTTTT
CDR3aa: CASSLTRTGELFF

v_gene: TRBV18
j_gene: TRBJ2-1
d_gene: TRBD2
abundance: many
CDR3nt: TGTGCCAGCTCACCGTCCCGAGGGCTAGCGGGGGGGCTCGATGAGCAGTTCTTC
CDR3aa: CASSPSRGLAGGLDEQFF

v_gene: TRBV10-2
j_gene: TRBJ2-3
d_gene: -
abundance: many
CDR3nt: TGCGCCAGCAGTGAGGGGACCCGCGGTACGCAGTATTTT
CDR3aa: CASSEGTRGTQYF

v_gene: TRBV7-2
j_gene: TRBJ1-2
d_gene: -
abundance: many
CDR3nt: TGTGCCAGCAGCTTAACGGACACCAACTATGGCTACACCTTC
CDR3aa: CASSLTDTNYGYTF